This T cell receptor (beta chain) is drawn from a study of T cell changes during pregnancy in multiple sclerosis. Clones were read by immunoSEQ multiplex PCR, and TCRdb kept only the in-frame ones, dropping some. The repertoire includes 55,000 to 70,000 clones, 90% of them detected once, and roughly 2.1% sits in the top ten. The receptor's source is a female donor in good health, enrolled as a control in a pregnancy study. Material: peripheral blood, obtained in the first trimester of pregnancy.

The CDR3 sequence: CATAVDFSYEQYF. The DNA of the CDR3 is TGTGCCACCGCGGTGGACTTCTCCTACGAGCAGTACTTC. V usage is TRBV6-1 and J usage is TRBJ2-7; D perhaps matches TRBD2 (5 bases). The germline CDR1 and CDR2 sequences are MNHNS and SASEGT. CDR3 size: 13 residues. Between the trimmed V and J ends, which lost 10 bases and 0 bases, there was a span of 13 bases.